This T cell receptor (beta chain) was sequenced in a study of blood T cell repertoires in COVID-19. At the level of the study: Donors in the United States, Italy and Spain gave samples during acute or convalescent COVID-19. The analysed material was cDNA or gDNA that came from T cells, B-cell-depleted T cells, or PBMCs.

Original handling: How many nucleated cells were present was estimated from reference gene primer amplification. Repertoires were generated with immunoSEQ multiplex PCR, while TCRdb's copy carries only in-frame clones and drops some. V and J calls and clone size are as listed in that table; D and trimming were resolved from the DNA. The repertoire holds some 100,000 clones, with approximately 89% as singletons. This CDR3 is 15 amino acids long. In germline, CDR1 is SGHAT, CDR2 FQNNGV. V was trimmed by 2 bases and J by 3 bases, leaving 10 bases between them. This TCR came from a woman under 40 with acute or convalescent COVID-19. The V and J genes are TRBV11-2 and TRBJ1-4, with no clear D. Sequenced material: peripheral blood. Here the CDR3 DNA reads TGTGCCAGCAGCTTATCTCGAACGGCTAATGAAAAACTGTTTTTT. Its protein is CASSLSRTANEKLFF.